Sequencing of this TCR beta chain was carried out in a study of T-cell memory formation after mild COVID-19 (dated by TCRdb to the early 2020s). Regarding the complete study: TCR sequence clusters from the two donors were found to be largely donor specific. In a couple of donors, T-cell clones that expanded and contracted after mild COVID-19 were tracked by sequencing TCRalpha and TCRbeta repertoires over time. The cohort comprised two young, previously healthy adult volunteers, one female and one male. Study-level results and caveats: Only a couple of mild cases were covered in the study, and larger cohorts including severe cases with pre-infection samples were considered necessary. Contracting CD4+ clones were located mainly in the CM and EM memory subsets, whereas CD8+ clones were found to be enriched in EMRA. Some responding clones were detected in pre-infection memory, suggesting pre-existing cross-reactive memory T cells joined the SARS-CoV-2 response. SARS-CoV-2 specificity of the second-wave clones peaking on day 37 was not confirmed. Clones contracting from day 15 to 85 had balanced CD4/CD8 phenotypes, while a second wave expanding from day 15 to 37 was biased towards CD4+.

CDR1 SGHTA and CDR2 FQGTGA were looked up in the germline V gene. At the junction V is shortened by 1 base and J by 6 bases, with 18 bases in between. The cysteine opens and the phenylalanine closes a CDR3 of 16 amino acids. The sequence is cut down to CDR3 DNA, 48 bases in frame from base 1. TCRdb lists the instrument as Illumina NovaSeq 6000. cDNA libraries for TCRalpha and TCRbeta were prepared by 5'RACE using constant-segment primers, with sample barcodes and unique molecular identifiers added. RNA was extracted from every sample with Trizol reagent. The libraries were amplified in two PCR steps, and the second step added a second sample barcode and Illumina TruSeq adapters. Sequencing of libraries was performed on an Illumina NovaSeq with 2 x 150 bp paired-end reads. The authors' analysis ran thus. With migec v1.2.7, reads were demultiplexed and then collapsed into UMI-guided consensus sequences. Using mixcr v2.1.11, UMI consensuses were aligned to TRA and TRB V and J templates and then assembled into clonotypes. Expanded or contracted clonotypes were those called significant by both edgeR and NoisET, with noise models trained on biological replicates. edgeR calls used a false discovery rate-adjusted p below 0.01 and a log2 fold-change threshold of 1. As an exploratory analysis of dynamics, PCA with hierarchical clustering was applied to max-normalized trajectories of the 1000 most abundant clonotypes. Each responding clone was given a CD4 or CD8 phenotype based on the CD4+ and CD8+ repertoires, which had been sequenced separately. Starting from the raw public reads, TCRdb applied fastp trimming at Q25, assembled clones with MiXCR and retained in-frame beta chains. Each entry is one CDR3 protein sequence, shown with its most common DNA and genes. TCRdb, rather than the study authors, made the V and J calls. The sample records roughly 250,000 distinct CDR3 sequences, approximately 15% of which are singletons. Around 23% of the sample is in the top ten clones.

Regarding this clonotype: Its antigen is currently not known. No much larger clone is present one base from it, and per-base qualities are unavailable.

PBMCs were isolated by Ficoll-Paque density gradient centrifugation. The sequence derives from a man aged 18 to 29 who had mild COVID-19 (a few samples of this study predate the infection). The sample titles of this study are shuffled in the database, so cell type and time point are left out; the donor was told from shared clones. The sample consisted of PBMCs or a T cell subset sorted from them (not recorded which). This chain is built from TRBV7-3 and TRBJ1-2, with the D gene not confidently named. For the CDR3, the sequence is CASSLRPQGYDHGYTF. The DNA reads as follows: TGTGCCAGCAGCTTAAGGCCCCAAGGGTATGATCATGGCTACACCTTC.